This T cell receptor beta chain came from a study of T-cell reconstitution after alpha-beta-depleted transplantation in children. This clonotype occurred a few times. Germline V gives CDR1 SGHTA, CDR2 FQGNSA. Losses at the gene ends were 8 bases for V and 1 base for J; bases not matched to a gene: 3. The CDR3 totals 15 residues. Unique molecular identifiers were incorporated during preparation of the TCRbeta library. MiXCR was run by TCRdb on the PCR reads, yielding one entry per CDR3 protein. The sample shows 400,000 to 500,000 distinct CDR3 sequences, approximately 11% of them seen only once. The sample here was PBMCs from the stem cell graft donor, taken from the stem cell graft. This clonotype originated in a human donor who donated a stem cell graft to a child with acute myeloid leukemia. The rearrangement links TRBV7-2 to TRBJ2-3; 13 bases are shared with TRBD2. CDR3 protein: CASQLAGGRTDTQYF. For the CDR3, the DNA is TGTGCCAGCCAACTAGCGGGGGGGCGCACAGATACGCAGTATTTT.